This T cell receptor beta chain is from a study of lymphopenia after photon versus proton radiotherapy. Study observations and caveats: Larger post-nadir TCR diversity loss correlated inversely with survival in deceased patients. After lymphocyte nadir, photon-treated repertoires showed oligoclonal expansion, especially CD8+ Temra.

Some clones are missing from TCRdb's copy, which holds only in-frame ones; the method was immunoSEQ multiplex PCR. In the table there are approximately 22,000 clones, 85% of which are singletons. Of note for this clone: Its matching antigen is unknown.

Germline CDR1 MNHNY, CDR2 SVGAGI (reference sequence). CDR3 size: 15 residues. V shed 2 bases and J shed 1 base, with 11 bases lying between them. The rearrangement links TRBV6-6 to TRBJ1-1, with D possibly TRBD1 on 5 matching bases. The material was peripheral blood, obtained from a patient treated with photon-based radiotherapy. The sequence derives from a man aged 60-69 years with pancreatic cancer. This chain's CDR3 is CASSYEGMRNTEAFF. The DNA of the CDR3 is TGTGCCAGCAGTTACGAGGGGATGAGGAACACTGAAGCTTTCTTT.